This is a list of T cell receptor beta chains from one sample in a study of beta chain features in type 1 diabetes. Sequenced by immunoSEQ multiplex PCR; TCRdb stores in-frame clones only, minus some. This sample has hundreds of thousands of clones, with about 14% found just once. Material: naive CD4+ T cells from blood. The source of these receptors is a man aged 18 to 29 with type 1 diabetes. The CDR3 runs from the conserved cysteine through the conserved F or W. A D gene is named only where the DNA matches it firmly. Only part of the rows carry a size: once, few, many, or a class if the clone is expanded.

. . TRBJ1-3 TRBV30 CAWNSGGNTIYF TGTGCCTGGAATAGTGGTGGAAACACCATATATTTT
. few TRBJ2-7 TRBV7-6 CASSLGLSSYEQYF TGTGCCAGCAGCTTAGGACTATCCTCCTACGAGCAGTACTTC
TRBD1 . TRBJ2-1 TRBV6-5 CASSRQGVSYNEQFF TGTGCCAGCAGTCGACAGGGGGTATCCTACAATGAGCAGTTCTTC
TRBD1 few TRBJ2-5 TRBV20-1 CSKRDSETQYF TGCAGTAAACGGGACAGTGAGACCCAGTACTTC
. few TRBJ2-3 TRBV30 CAWSGQPDTQYF TGTGCCTGGAGTGGGCAGCCAGATACGCAGTATTTT
. few TRBJ2-3 TRBV19 CASSIQGADTQYF TGTGCCAGTAGTATACAGGGAGCAGATACGCAGTATTTT
TRBD2 . TRBJ2-7 TRBV6-5 CASSYLAGFYEQYF TGTGCCAGCAGTTACTTAGCGGGGTTCTACGAGCAGTACTTC
TRBD1 . TRBJ2-6 TRBV7-3 CASSSHRGSGANVLTF TGTGCCAGCAGCTCCCACAGGGGGTCTGGGGCCAACGTCCTGACTTTC
TRBD2 few TRBJ2-7 TRBV5-1 CASSSGLAGRYEQYF TGCGCCAGCAGTTCCGGACTAGCGGGACGCTACGAGCAGTACTTC
. few TRBJ1-1 TRBV30 CAWSVGGYAYTEAFF TGTGCCTGGAGTGTAGGTGGCTATGCGTACACTGAAGCTTTCTTT
TRBD1 . TRBJ1-4 TRBV5-1 CASSVGQGDEKLFF TGCGCCAGCAGCGTGGGACAGGGGGACGAAAAACTGTTTTTT
TRBD2 . TRBJ2-3 TRBV9 CASSVGLAGGADTQYF TGTGCCAGCAGCGTAGGACTAGCGGGGGGCGCAGATACGCAGTATTTT
. few TRBJ1-1 TRBV18 CASSPSQGMNTEAFF TGTGCCAGTTCACCCTCGCAGGGGATGAACACTGAAGCTTTCTTT
. few TRBJ2-7 TRBV4-1 CASSHTQASEYEQYF TGCGCCAGCAGCCATACACAGGCTAGCGAGTACGAGCAGTACTTC
. few TRBJ1-1 TRBV30 CACRTSLDTEAFF TGTGCCTGCCGGACAAGCCTGGACACTGAAGCTTTCTTT
. few TRBJ1-2 TRBV28 CASSLPPNPHDF TGTGCCAGCAGTCTGCCACCAAACCCACACGACTTC
. few TRBJ2-3 TRBV7-3 CASSDRGVDTQYF TGTGCCAGCAGCGACAGAGGGGTAGATACGCAGTATTTT
TRBD1 . TRBJ1-1 TRBV7-9 CASSSGQGNTEAFF TGTGCCAGCAGCTCCGGACAGGGGAACACTGAAGCTTTCTTT
. few TRBJ1-4 TRBV7-2 CASSGGSGEKLFF TGTGCCAGCTCTGGGGGATCGGGAGAAAAACTGTTTTTT
. . TRBJ2-1 TRBV5-3 CARSSGLADEQFF TGTGCCAGAAGCTCAGGGCTAGCCGATGAGCAGTTCTTC
. few TRBJ1-6 TRBV18 CASSPSATWSHSPLHF TGTGCCAGCTCACCCTCGGCCACCTGGTCCCATTCACCCCTCCACTTT
TRBD1 . TRBJ2-1 TRBV11-2 CASSYPGQGYNEQFF TGTGCCAGCAGCTACCCGGGACAGGGGTACAATGAGCAGTTCTTC